This entry describes one TCR beta chain. This specimen belongs to a study of blood T cell repertoires in COVID-19. Turning to the study itself: Samples taken during acute and convalescent COVID-19 were collected in the United States, Italy and Spain.

Assay used: immunoSEQ multiplex PCR; TCRdb lists only in-frame clones, some missing. The profile shows approximately 50,000 clones, 85% of them singletons. The CDR3 covers 15 residues. CDR1 is MDHEN and CDR2 is SYDVKM in the germline V gene. Trimming shortened V by 5 bases and J by 4 bases, and 18 bases separated the two germline ends. This clonotype was sampled from a human donor in a cohort sampled during active COVID-19. The sequenced sample consisted of peripheral blood. This rearrangement joins TRBV28 to TRBJ2-7; weak D call: TRBD1 (5 bases). CDR3 coding DNA: TGTGCCAGCAGTAAAACAGGTTCGGTCGGTTACGAGCAGTACTTC. It is translated as CASSKTGSVGYEQYF.